This note documents a single T cell receptor beta chain sequence. What this receptor recognizes is not known. Base qualities are not recorded, but no much larger clone differs from it by a single base. Other DNA sequences within the sample encode an identical CDR3. This specimen comes from a study of shared clonotypes between healthy human individuals (dated by TCRdb to about 2020). In terms of the full investigation: The cohort comprised a couple of women and a few men aged 18 to 49 years. For each donor, three plates each were used for CD4 naive and CD4 memory, two plates were used for CD8 naive, and one plate was used for CD8 memory. The study deeply sequenced blood TCR repertoires of five healthy adults to estimate repertoire size and the extent of clonotype sharing between individuals. Different laboratories and diverse techniques were used to prepare libraries and sequence TCR repertoires, to increase sequencing depth and limit assay-specific biases. Between about 0.8 and 9 billion PBMCs per donor were obtained by leukapheresis. Here is what the overall study found, with its caveats: The genetic and exposure-history diversity represented was limited by the small number of donors. Across a few donors, about 4.5% of naive CD4, approximately 4% of naive CD8, 2.3% of memory CD4, and 0.4% of memory CD8 clonotypes were shared. Sampling was limited to blood, and TCR repertoires in tissue likely differ from TCR repertoires in blood. Even with the large sequencing depth, rarefaction of the sorted-subset datasets indicated that sequencing was incomplete. Higher generation probabilities were observed for clonotypes shared by all four sorted-subset donors than for non-shared clonotypes. Based on pairwise subsampling, the degree of clonotype sharing among donors was expected to be affected by sequencing depth. Naive subsets generally had larger estimated clonotype richness than memory subsets did.

Using the deep immunoSEQ assay, multiplex PCR amplified TCR CDR3 regions from genomic DNA. For each cell subset, the extracted genomic DNA was distributed evenly across all wells of several immunoSEQ 96-well plates, and each plate served as one replicate. For sorted subsets, roughly 200 ng of genomic DNA, equivalent to 30,000 or so T cell genomes, went into each replicate PCR. Purified libraries were measured with a Qubit 3.0 fluorometer, size-checked on a Bioanalyzer 2100, and measured again with the KAPA Library Quantification kit. Every immunoSEQ 96-well plate was sequenced on a separate single-read 150-cycle Illumina NextSeq 550 flow cell. In the authors' own workflow: Because the immunoSEQ output held only junctional sequences and lacked quality scores, the filtering could not match the filtering applied to full-length reads. Sequences were annotated with PyIR, a Python wrapper for IgBLAST v1.9, using IMGT germline references to assign V/J genes and CDR3. Reads with weak V/J assignments (E-value above 1e-6), missing CDR3, stop codons, out-of-frame junctions, or ambiguous translated residues were removed. V3J clonotypes were defined as sequences sharing an identical inferred V gene, J gene, and CDR3 amino acid sequence. Percentage overlap between repertoires was calculated by dividing the number of shared unique clonotypes by the size of the smaller repertoire. Richness of each repertoire was evaluated using RTK rarefaction, the Chao1 estimator, and Recon v2.1 estimates of unobserved clonotypes. For all TCRbeta clonotypes obtained by the gDNA method from four donors, generation probabilities were computed with OLGA. The immuneACCESS repertoire file appears here via TCRdb, limited to in-frame rearrangements. These files lack a portion of the clones; in checked studies, under half of the deficit traces to unresolved V genes, and the cause of the others is not known. V, J and clone size reflect that table, while D and trimming were determined from the DNA. In this sample the table shows millions of clones, roughly 92% of which occur a single time. About 0.13% of the sample is in the top ten clones.

At the junction V is shortened by 2 bases and J by 3 bases; bases outside the gene matches: 5. CDR1 and CDR2 are drawn from the germline V gene: MGHRA, YSYEKL. The CDR3 measures 15 amino acids from cysteine to phenylalanine. The only DNA kept is the CDR3, 45 bases in frame from the first base. The donors were healthy, HIV-negative adults with no recently reported acute infections or vaccinations. Every donor was a Caucasian adult residing in Nashville, Tennessee, USA. CD4+ T cells were enriched by magnetic negative selection, after which naive cells were positively selected on CD45RA and the negative fraction was taken as the memory subset. Blood was collected by leukapheresis, and PBMCs were isolated by Ficoll-Histopaque density gradient centrifugation and then cryopreserved in liquid nitrogen vapor phase. Analytical flow cytometry was used to check the purity and quantity of each magnetically sorted T cell population. Genomic DNA was isolated from each sorted fraction and quantified by UV absorbance on a Nanodrop 2000c.

Sequenced sample: naive CD4+ T cells sorted from blood. This sample's cell subset or site label indicates: CD45RA+ positively selected. The TCR originated in a young man in good health. The sequence joins TRBV4-1 to TRBJ2-7, with TRBD1 matching 9 junction bases. The CDR3 protein sequence reads: CASSQPGQGSYEQYF. The nucleotide sequence reads TGCGCCAGCAGCCAACCTGGACAGGGGAGCTACGAGCAGTACTTC.